These 11 T cell receptor beta chains originate from one sample sequenced in a study of shared clonotypes between healthy human individuals. The table came from immunoSEQ multiplex PCR; TCRdb's copy has only in-frame clones and leaves some out. The sample lists 2 million to 2.5 million clones; around 95% were seen once. Source material: naive CD4+ T cells sorted from blood. The subset was: CD45RA+ positively selected. The receptors were sampled from a man in his late teens or twenties in good health.

This clone was counted a single time. The rearrangement uses TRBV6-9 and TRBJ2-3; 7 bases match TRBD2. This CDR3 is built from 15 residues. Germline CDR1 MNHGY, CDR2 SVAAGI. V shed 5 bases and J 0 bases; nucleotides not matched to a gene: 5. CDR3 coding DNA: TGTGCCAGCAGTGGTCATAGCGGGAGCACAGATACGCAGTATTTT. The encoded protein is CASSGHSGSTDTQYF.

This chain links TRBV11-2 with TRBJ2-1; D call uncertain. The CDR3 contains 17 residues. Germline CDR1 and CDR2: SGHAT and FQNNGV. Deletions cut 1 base from V and 0 bases from J, with 13 bases between. The CDR3 DNA is TGTGCCAGCAGCTTAGTCGATCTCCCCATCTCCTACAATGAGCAGTTCTTC. Amino acid sequence: CASSLVDLPISYNEQFF.

CDR3 amino acids: CASSEGNSPDYGYTF. CDR3 coding DNA: TGTGCCAGCAGTGAAGGCAACAGCCCCGACTATGGCTACACCTTC. The gene calls are TRBV6-1 and TRBJ1-2; D not resolved. The CDR3 has 15 amino acids. The V gene lost 1 base and the J gene lost 3 bases, with 12 bases spanning the gap. Per the germline V gene, CDR1 is MNHNS and CDR2 is SASEGT.

The chain uses TRBV6-4 and TRBJ2-2; no clear D gene. Looked up from germline, CDR1 is MRHNA and CDR2 is SNTAGT. The CDR3 spans 14 residues. V lost 2 bases to trimming and J lost 5 bases, with 9 bases between them. This CDR3 is CASSDMDGTGELFF. CDR3 nucleotide sequence: TGTGCCAGCAGTGACATGGACGGGACCGGGGAGCTGTTTTTT.

The chain couples TRBV5-1 to TRBJ2-5; 14 nucleotides align to TRBD2. V lost 1 base and J lost 3; bases outside the gene matches: 17. The CDR3 consists of 21 residues. Germline V lookup: CDR1 SGHRS, CDR2 YFSETQ. The CDR3 loop reads CASSLLGLAGGRKKGKETQYF. Here the CDR3 DNA reads TGCGCCAGCAGCTTGCTCGGACTAGCGGGAGGTCGAAAGAAGGGTAAAGAGACCCAGTACTTC. The full variable domain, in which reference TRBV5-1 and TRBJ2-5 provide the parts outside the CDR3, is KAGVTQTPRYLIKTRGQQVTLSCSPISGHRSVSWYQQTPGQGLQFLFEYFSETQRNKGNFPGRFSGRQFSNSRSEMNVSTLELGDSALYLCASSLLGLAGGRKKGKETQYFGPGTRLLVL.

The genes are TRBV11-2 and TRBJ2-7, with D uncertain. The CDR3 covers 16 residues. Germline CDR1 is SGHAT and CDR2 is FQNNGV. Trimming took off 5 bases at V and 0 bases at J, with 17 bases between the two ends. The CDR3 reads CASSPGVLRSSYEQYF. In DNA form, the CDR3 reads TGTGCCAGCAGCCCTGGGGTTCTGAGGAGCTCCTACGAGCAGTACTTC.

This clone was observed a single time. This rearrangement joins TRBV5-5 to TRBJ1-5; 9 nucleotides agree with TRBD1. Trimming cost V 0 bases and J 6 bases; bases outside gene matches: 4. Per germline, CDR1 SGHKS and CDR2 YYEKEE (reference sequence). The CDR3 sequence is 15 residues long. This CDR3 reads CASSLGTGVRQPQHF. The DNA of the CDR3 is TGTGCCAGCAGCTTGGGGACAGGGGTTCGTCAGCCCCAGCATTTT.

This rearrangement joins TRBV11-2 to TRBJ2-7; 10 nucleotides match TRBD2. The germline CDR1 and CDR2 sequences are SGHAT and FQNNGV. The ends lost 3 bases at V and 4 bases at J; junction bases unmatched: 12. This CDR3 has 17 amino acids. The CDR3 protein is CASSLGQVAGGWYEQYF. The CDR3 nucleotides read TGTGCCAGCAGCTTGGGTCAGGTAGCGGGAGGATGGTACGAGCAGTACTTC. Combining the CDR3 with reference TRBV11-2 and TRBJ2-7 gives the whole variable domain EAGVAQSPRYKIIEKRQSVAFWCNPISGHATLYWYQQILGQGPKLLIQFQNNGVVDDSQLPKDRFSAERLKGVDSTLKIQPAKLEDSAVYLCASSLGQVAGGWYEQYFGPGTRLTVT.

This chain links TRBV6-7 with TRBJ2-4; D unresolved. TRBV6-7 is recorded as an ORF, its role being uncertain. Trimming stripped 11 bases from V and 1 base from J, with 12 bases between. The CDR3 is made up of 13 amino acids. The CDR3 spells CASPKKAKNIQYF. CDR3 nucleotides: TGTGCCTCCCCAAAGAAGGCCAAAAACATTCAGTACTTC.

This chain connects TRBV9 to TRBJ1-2; 9 positions match TRBD1. J lost 10 bases, V lost 0 bases, and 4 bases had no gene match. This CDR3 is built from 13 residues. The germline CDR1 and CDR2 sequences are SGDLS and YYNGEE. Here the CDR3 reads CASSVEDRGAYTF. The CDR3, as DNA: TGTGCCAGCAGCGTAGAGGACAGGGGAGCCTACACCTTC.

The chain couples TRBV4-2 to TRBJ2-3; TRBD1 is a possible D gene (6 bases). Germline assignment: CDR1 LGHNA and CDR2 YNFKEQ. The V end lost 4 bases, the J end lost 7 bases, and 21 bases lay between the germline ends. The CDR3 sequence is 16 residues long. Here the CDR3 DNA reads TGTGCCAGCAGCCCAGAGGCTGGACAGCCGTCGAATACGCAGTATTTT. It specifies CASSPEAGQPSNTQYF.